The 26 T cell receptor beta chains in this list originate from one sample, sequenced in a study of identical twins. TCRdb passed the 5' RACE reads through MiXCR, listing each CDR3 protein once. Of about 890,000 distinct CDR3 sequences in the sample, more than 9% are singletons; the top ten hold roughly 1.5%. The sample also formed part of further work on yellow fever vaccine responses in identical twins.

The sequenced material came from PBMCs. These receptors came from a woman between 18 and 29 years old in good health.

The genes are TRBV10-2 and TRBJ2-6; D not certain. The length of the CDR3 is 15 residues. CDR1 and CDR2 from the germline V gene are WSHSY and SAAADI. V was trimmed by 2 bases and J by 1 base, leaving 6 bases between them. The CDR3 loop is CASSELGSGANVLTF. CDR3 nucleotides: TGCGCCAGCAGTGAGCTGGGATCTGGGGCCAACGTCCTGACTTTC.

The gene calls are TRBV10-1 and TRBJ2-4; TRBD2 agrees at 9 bases. Losses at the gene ends were 8 bases for V and 2 bases for J; bases not matched to a gene: 7. This CDR3 has 15 residues. Germline-derived CDR1 and CDR2 are WNHNN and SYGVQD (reference sequence). The DNA of the CDR3 is TGCGCCAGCGATAGCGGGAGAGGGTCCAAAAACATTCAGTACTTC. Encoded protein: CASDSGRGSKNIQYF.

This clonotype has only a few counts. This CDR3 is CSVGQGIKSGLAYEQYF. The CDR3 DNA sequence: TGCAGCGTGGGACAGGGGATCAAATCGGGACTAGCTTACGAGCAGTACTTC. The rearrangement joins TRBV29-1 to TRBJ2-7, with D tentatively TRBD1 (10 bases). V lost 6 bases, J lost 4 bases, and 28 bases lay in between. The length of the CDR3 is 17 residues. Looked up from germline, CDR1 is SQVTM and CDR2 is ANQGSEA.

This clonotype was observed a few times. The V gene is TRBV5-1, the J gene TRBJ2-4, with TRBD2 as a possible D gene (6 bases). The CDR3 loop spans 14 amino acids. Trimming left V 3 bases short and J 5 bases short, with 12 bases between. Germline loops: CDR1 SGHRS, CDR2 YFSETQ. The CDR3 sequence is CASSSREKENIQYF. Written as DNA, the CDR3 is TGCGCCAGCAGCTCCCGGGAGAAGGAAAACATTCAGTACTTC.

This clonotype showed up just a few times. The chain carries TRBV20-1 and TRBJ2-1; D gene ambiguous. Germline assignment: CDR1 DFQATT and CDR2 SNEGSKA (reference sequence). CDR3 length: 13 amino acids. The V and J ends lost 1 base and 7 bases respectively, with 11 bases between them. The CDR3 spells CSARVSFRNEQFF. The CDR3, as DNA: TGCAGTGCTAGAGTCTCTTTTCGGAATGAGCAGTTCTTC.

Ten or more counts support this clonotype. One end of the junction is discordant with germline, which a read error may explain. This chain uses TRBV5-1 with TRBJ2-3, with unresolved D. This CDR3 has 15 residues. Germline assignment: CDR1 SGHRS and CDR2 YFSETQ. The CDR3 DNA sequence: TGTGCCAGCAGTCCAGCCGGTGCTAGCACAGATACGCAGTATTTT. Translated: CASSPAGASTDTQYF. The complete variable domain, with remaining parts taken from reference TRBV5-1 and TRBJ2-3, reads KAGVTQTPRYLIKTRGQQVTLSCSPISGHRSVSWYQQTPGQGLQFLFEYFSETQRNKGNFPGRFSGRQFSNSRSEMNVSTLELGDSALYLCASSPAGASTDTQYFGPGTRLTVL.

This clonotype was seen only a few times. The chain combines TRBV3-2 with TRBJ2-3; the table's D gene call, TRBD2, was not cross checked with the DNA. TRBV3-2 is a listed pseudogene. This CDR3 spans 19 amino acids. Written as DNA, the CDR3 is TGTGCCAGCAGCCCCTCGTGGGCCGGGACTCCCGTCGGGCCAGATACGCAGTATTTT. Translating it yields CASSPSWAGTPVGPDTQYF.

This clonotype was detected only a few times. This rearrangement joins TRBV27 to TRBJ2-3; the D is unclear. Per the germline V gene, CDR1 is MNHEY and CDR2 is SMNVEV (reference sequence). The V end was cut by 0 bases, the J end by 1 base, with 8 bases between. CDR3 size: 15 residues. This CDR3 is CASSLSATGTDTQYF. CDR3 in DNA: TGTGCCAGCAGTTTATCAGCGACTGGCACAGATACGCAGTATTTT.

The chain uses TRBV20-1 and TRBJ2-5; D perhaps matches TRBD2 (6 bases). CDR1 and CDR2 from the germline V gene are DFQATT and SNEGSKA (reference sequence). V lost 6 bases and J lost 3, with 17 bases in between. The CDR3 is made up of 14 amino acids. The CDR3 reads CSATSQITKETQYF. The CDR3 nucleotides are TGCAGTGCCACTAGCCAAATAACCAAAGAGACCCAGTACTTC.

This clonotype was seen only a few times. The chain links TRBV29-1 to TRBJ2-5, with D unresolved. Germline-derived CDR1 and CDR2 are SQVTM and ANQGSEA. Trimming cost V 2 bases and J 4 bases, with 8 bases left between them. The CDR3 spans 12 residues. This CDR3 is CSVEYGLETQYF. The CDR3, as DNA: TGCAGCGTTGAATATGGGTTAGAGACCCAGTACTTC.

In its sample, this clonotype was seen a few times. The chain has TRBV5-1 and TRBJ2-3, with D perhaps matching TRBD1 (6 bases). Trimming took off 4 bases at V and 4 bases at J, with 7 bases between the two ends. The length of the CDR3 is 12 residues. Germline CDR1 SGHRS, CDR2 YFSETQ. The CDR3 is CASSGGPDTQYF. The CDR3 DNA is TGCGCCAGCAGCGGGGGCCCAGATACGCAGTATTTT.

This clonotype occurred a few times. The chain employs TRBV18 and TRBJ2-6, with D perhaps matching TRBD2 (6 bases). The CDR3 spans 16 residues. The germline V gene encodes CDR1 KGHSH and CDR2 LQKENI. Deletions cut 3 bases from V and 4 bases from J, with 13 bases between. CDR3 bases: TGTGCCAGCTCACCTGTGACGGGGGTCGGGGCCAACGTCCTGACTTTC. It codes for CASSPVTGVGANVLTF.

The rearrangement links TRBV12-3 or TRBV12-4 to TRBJ1-1; 7 positions agree with TRBD1. The CDR3 totals 12 residues. Unmatched junction bases numbered 4, after V lost 6 bases and J lost 6 bases. CDR3 nucleotide sequence: TGTGCCAGCAGGGGGGACAGTTCTGAAGCTTTCTTT. It yields the protein CASRGDSSEAFF.

This sequence joins TRBV29-1 and TRBJ2-1; 7 positions match TRBD2. The CDR3 extends over 12 amino acids. Germline loops: CDR1 SQVTM, CDR2 ANQGSEA. The V gene end was trimmed by 4 bases and the J gene end by 4 bases; junction bases not matched to a gene: 1. The CDR3 sequence: CSVGGGYNEQFF. In nucleotides, the CDR3 is TGCAGCGTTGGGGGGGGGTACAATGAGCAGTTCTTC.

The chain links TRBV11-2 to TRBJ1-1; TRBD1 aligns across 7 bases. The V gene end was trimmed by 2 bases and the J gene end by 7 bases; junction bases not matched to a gene: 10. There are 15 residues in the CDR3. In germline, CDR1 is SGHAT, CDR2 FQNNGV. CDR3 amino acids: CASSLNRGIEGEAFF. The CDR3 nucleotides read TGTGCCAGCAGCTTAAACAGGGGAATAGAAGGTGAAGCTTTCTTT.

In this sample, this clonotype turned up many times. The V gene is TRBV5-1, the J gene TRBJ2-1; TRBD1 aligns across 7 bases. The V segment lost 4 bases and the J segment 4 bases; nucleotides outside the gene matches: 5. The CDR3 has 14 residues. Germline loops: CDR1 SGHRS, CDR2 YFSETQ. CDR3 protein: CASSTGTAYNEQFF. CDR3 bases: TGCGCCAGCAGCACCGGGACAGCGTACAATGAGCAGTTCTTC.

This clonotype was counted many times. The chain links TRBV6-1 to TRBJ1-4; tentative D call: TRBD1 (5 bases). V was clipped by 1 base and J by 11 bases, with 8 bases between them. Germline lookup yields CDR1 MNHNS and CDR2 SASEGT. The CDR3 is made up of 12 amino acids. CDR3 region: CASSEVWGKLFF. The CDR3 DNA sequence: TGTGCCAGCAGTGAAGTATGGGGGAAACTGTTTTTT.

This chain links TRBV28 with TRBJ2-2; D call uncertain. This CDR3 is 14 amino acids long. Germline V gene lookup returns CDR1 MDHEN and CDR2 SYDVKM. With 5 bases removed from V and 4 bases from J, the gap between germline ends came to 11 bases. This CDR3 reads CASSHSVSTGELFF. Here the CDR3 DNA reads TGTGCCAGCAGTCATTCTGTTTCCACCGGGGAGCTGTTTTTT.

This sequence joins TRBV5-5 and TRBJ2-3, with D uncertain. Between the trimmed V and J ends, which lost 2 bases and 5 bases, there was a span of 15 bases. CDR1 is SGHKS, CDR2 YYEKEE, per germline (reference sequence). The CDR3 contains 15 residues. The CDR3: CASSLRVALLDTQYF. Here the CDR3 DNA reads TGTGCCAGCAGCTTACGAGTAGCTCTCCTAGATACGCAGTATTTT. The complete variable domain, with remaining parts taken from reference TRBV5-5 and TRBJ2-3, reads DAGVTQSPTHLIKTRGQQVTLRCSPISGHKSVSWYQQVLGQGPQFIFQYYEKEERGRGNFPDRFSARQFPNYSSELNVNALLLGDSALYLCASSLRVALLDTQYFGPGTRLTVL.

This chain links TRBV7-6 with TRBJ1-3; D is ambiguous. CDR1 SGHVS and CDR2 FNYEAQ come from the germline V gene. The CDR3 loop spans 15 amino acids. V lost 4 bases and J lost 2, with 12 bases in between. CDR3 loop: CASSYTPLPGNTIYF. The CDR3 DNA reads TGTGCCAGCAGCTACACACCTCTGCCTGGAAACACCATATATTTT.

This clonotype occurred once. The chain carries TRBV4-1 and TRBJ2-7, with TRBD2 matching 7 bases. This CDR3 contains 15 residues. V gave up 4 bases and J gave up 7 bases; unmatched junction bases: 13. Germline CDR1 reads MGHRA; CDR2 reads YSYEKL. DNA of the CDR3: TGCGCCAGCAGCCCCCGCCACTTGGCGGGAGAAGAGCAGTACTTC. Its protein product is CASSPRHLAGEEQYF.

The rearrangement links TRBV3-1 to TRBJ2-1; 8 nucleotides match TRBD1. There are 15 residues in the CDR3. Germline values: CDR1 LGHDT, CDR2 YNNKEL (reference sequence). V shed 1 base and J 6 bases; nucleotides not matched to a gene: 5. CDR3 coding DNA: TGTGCCAGCAGCCAAGTGACAGGGGTAGTCAATGAGCAGTTCTTC. This gives the protein CASSQVTGVVNEQFF.

This clonotype appeared a few times. The chain has TRBV25-1 and TRBJ2-5; possible D gene TRBD2, 6 bases. Trimming took off 3 bases at V and 5 bases at J, with 22 bases between the two ends. Germline assignment: CDR1 MGHDK and CDR2 SYGVNS. CDR3 size: 17 residues. CDR3 loop: CASSEQGLQSTRETQYF. CDR3 bases: TGTGCCAGCAGTGAGCAGGGACTCCAATCCACAAGGGAGACCCAGTACTTC.

V and J are TRBV3-1 and TRBJ1-1; D ambiguous. Trimming took 4 bases from V and 5 from J, leaving 17 bases between them. Germline V gives CDR1 LGHDT, CDR2 YNNKEL (reference sequence). The length of the CDR3 is 15 residues. The CDR3 spells CASSRSFRSGTEAFF. The CDR3 DNA sequence: TGTGCCAGCAGCCGATCCTTCAGGAGTGGAACTGAAGCTTTCTTT.

The rearrangement joins TRBV20-1 to TRBJ1-5, with a weak D call TRBD1 (5 bases). Germline V gives CDR1 DFQATT, CDR2 SNEGSKA (reference sequence). The CDR3 extends over 16 amino acids. Trimming removed 3 bases at V and 0 bases at J, with 15 bases between. The CDR3 loop is CSASGGEGLSNQPQHF. The CDR3 DNA reads as TGCAGTGCTAGTGGGGGGGAGGGCCTTAGCAATCAGCCCCAGCATTTT.

The chain's CDR3 is CASSFDRVLGGANVLTF. As DNA, the CDR3 is TGCGCCAGCAGCTTCGACAGGGTGCTTGGTGGGGCCAACGTCCTGACTTTC. The chain recombines TRBV5-1 with TRBJ2-6, with 7 bases that match TRBD1. V was pared by 2 bases and J by 3 bases, with 8 bases of the junction left unmatched. CDR1 and CDR2 (germline): SGHRS, YFSETQ. The CDR3 has 17 amino acids.